Reported below is one TCR beta chain. Its antigen is still unknown. No clone much larger than this one lies a single base away; base qualities are absent. The sample originates from a study of blood T cell repertoires in COVID-19 (TCRdb year 2020). Concerning the study at large: Collaborator samples came from the United States, Italy and Spain and covered acute and convalescent phases of COVID-19. Nearly every sample came with metadata listing a de-identified subject ID, COVID-19 status, age in years and sex. The prospective study material was composed of cDNA or gDNA derived from T cells, B-cell-depleted T cells, or PBMCs. The repertoires were released in a freely available public database meant as a resource for research on the immune response to SARS-CoV-2. HLA class I and class II types, where available, came from metadata supplied by the sample provider rather than from assay-based typing. The samples were drawn from the first 160 participants of the ongoing ImmuneRACE study and from over 950 subjects provided by 6 global collaborators. Deeply sampled blood TCRbeta repertoires from subjects exposed to, actively infected with, or recovered from COVID-19 were included in the dataset. The research as a whole found: Clinical and demographic metadata were provided uncurated, with the amount varying by source and participant.

TCRbeta CDR3 regions were amplified from genomic DNA using the immunoSEQ Assay, a bias-controlled multiplex PCR. Per the authors' processing: Within the assay, amplification of reference gene primers was used to estimate how many nucleated cells each sample contained. To quantify the absolute abundance of each unique TCRbeta CDR3 rearrangement, sequence reads were collapsed and filtered. For each sample, productive Simpson clonality was calculated as the square root of Simpson's diversity index across productive rearrangements. TCRdb mirrors the immuneACCESS table, restricted to in-frame sequences. Some clones are absent from its copies; in checked studies, under half trace to an unresolved V gene, and the reason for the others is unknown. V, J and clone size reflect that table, while D and trimming were determined from the DNA. The sample table holds more than 450,000 clones, of which about nine tenths were seen once. 0.7% of the sample rests with the top ten.

Participants in the prospective study were aged roughly 18 to 90 years, lived in some 24 United States geographic areas, and enrolled through a virtual design. In the prospective study, participants were assigned to cohorts based on the clinical history participants reported in a screening survey and a study questionnaire. For ImmuneRACE Cohort 3, a participant was defined as recovered based on two consecutive negative NP/OP PCR tests, clearance by a healthcare professional, or resolution of symptoms. Mobile phlebotomists in the prospective study collected whole blood, serum and a nasopharyngeal or oropharyngeal swab from every participant. Prospective study participants could optionally give additional blood draws and questionnaires over an approximately 2-month period. Before DNA extraction, prospective study blood samples were shipped either frozen or at room temperature. Relative to germline, V is missing 9 bases and J is missing 3 bases, with 6 bases of the junction outside any gene match. CDR1 and CDR2 (MGHRA, YSYEKL) derive from the germline V gene. The CDR3 runs 13 residues from the cysteine to the phenylalanine. The entry retains the CDR3 DNA only, 39 bases that are in frame from base 1.

The specimen was PBMCs or T cells enriched from blood (not recorded which). This receptor was obtained from a woman aged 18 to 35 who had recovered from COVID-19. Recombination connected TRBV4-1 to TRBJ1-1, with 8 bases matching TRBD1. At the DNA level, the sequence is TGCGCCAGAGGGAAGACAGGGGACACTGAAGCTTTCTTT. Its product reads: CARGKTGDTEAFF.